The 10 T cell receptor beta chains in this list originate from one sample, sequenced in a study of regulatory T cells in long-lasting Graves disease. Libraries of TCR beta came from iRepertoire HTBI primers plus Arm-PCR of CDR3 regions. Each CDR3 protein is one row after TCRdb ran MiXCR on the multiplex PCR reads. There are about 450,000 distinct CDR3 sequences in the sample; less than 20% occur only once, and about 11% lies in the top ten. The sample's time point: newly diagnosed GD, antithyroid drugs for less than 3 months. RNA extracted from PBMCs served as the sequencing template. These same data were also listed under a study on T cells in Graves' hyperthyroidism and ophthalmopathy.

Sample: peripheral blood mononuclear cells (PBMCs), taken at new diagnosis, from a patient treated with antithyroid drugs. The receptor source for this set is a woman between 25 and 40 years old with Graves disease.

V and J are TRBV7-6 and TRBJ2-7, with D unclear. V lost 1 base and J lost 2, with 12 bases in between. Germline V CDR1 and CDR2: SGHVS, FNYEAQ. This CDR3 contains 15 residues. As DNA, the CDR3 is TGTGCCAGCAGCTTAGTGCCAAACTCAGCCTACGAGCAGTACTTC. Translation gives CASSLVPNSAYEQYF.

In its sample, this clonotype was seen many times. The chain joins TRBV28 to TRBJ2-2; TRBD1 matches at 9 bases. This CDR3 is 16 amino acids long. V was clipped by 3 bases and J by 3 bases; unmatched bases: 5. CDR1 MDHEN and CDR2 SYDVKM come from the germline V gene. Here the CDR3 reads CASSLADRGDTGELFF. The CDR3 DNA reads as TGTGCCAGCAGTTTGGCGGACAGGGGAGACACCGGGGAGCTGTTTTTT.

This clonotype was seen only once. This is likely an artifact of a read error, given a far larger clone one base away. This chain connects TRBV28 to TRBJ2-7; 7 bases line up with TRBD2. The J call may be faulty, since TRBJ2-1 better matches the DNA end. From germline, CDR1 is MDHEN and CDR2 SYDVKM. The CDR3 spans 16 residues. Here the CDR3 reads CASGTGLVRPYNEQFF. For the CDR3, the DNA is TGTGCCAGCGGTACCGGACTAGTCCGGCCCTACAATGAGCAGTTCTTC.

The sample holds a few counts of this clonotype. The rearrangement joins TRBV12-5 to TRBJ1-2, with TRBD1 identical over 8 bases. V trimming: 7 bases; J trimming: 3 bases; junction bases outside the gene matches: 7. The length of the CDR3 is 14 residues. CDR1 is LGHNT and CDR2 is FRNRAP in the germline V gene. The CDR3: CASALGQDYYGYTF. The CDR3 nucleotides are TGTGCTAGTGCCTTGGGACAGGACTACTATGGCTACACCTTC.

J is TRBJ1-1 and V is TRBV5-1; a weak D match, TRBD1 (5 bases). CDR1 SGHRS and CDR2 YFSETQ come from the germline V gene. Trimming took 4 bases from V and 4 from J, leaving 14 bases between them. The CDR3 extends over 14 amino acids. The chain's CDR3 is CASSTLPGPTEAFF. CDR3 bases: TGCGCCAGCAGCACCCTTCCGGGACCCACTGAAGCTTTCTTT. The full variable domain, its missing parts supplied by reference TRBV5-1 and TRBJ1-1, is KAGVTQTPRYLIKTRGQQVTLSCSPISGHRSVSWYQQTPGQGLQFLFEYFSETQRNKGNFPGRFSGRQFSNSRSEMNVSTLELGDSALYLCASSTLPGPTEAFFGQGTRLTVV.

To note about this clonotype: A single base separates this from a much larger clone, so it may be a read error. The chain is built from TRBV20-1 and TRBJ1-1; D not certain. This CDR3 has 15 residues. Germline V gene sequence: CDR1 DFQATT, CDR2 SNEGSKA (reference sequence). The chain's CDR3 is CSVRDYSQTNTEAFF. CDR3 DNA sequence: TGCAGTGTTAGAGATTATTCACAGACGAACACTGAAGCTTTCTTT.

This chain links TRBV29-1 with TRBJ2-6, with D uncertain. Germline CDR1 and CDR2: SQVTM and ANQGSEA. Trimming pared 3 bases from V and 0 bases from J, leaving 15 bases between. CDR3 length: 17 amino acids. In DNA, the CDR3 is TGCAGCGTTGACCACCCCCGGCGCATCTCTGGGGCCAACGTCCTGACTTTC. Amino acid sequence: CSVDHPRRISGANVLTF.

The chain couples TRBV20-1 to TRBJ2-1, with 9 bases fitting TRBD2. Germline V gives CDR1 DFQATT, CDR2 SNEGSKA (reference sequence). The CDR3 is 16 amino acids. J gave up 4 bases and V 6 bases, and 13 bases lay outside the gene matches. In DNA, the CDR3 is TGCAGTGCCCCAGGGGGGGCTAGCGGGATATACAATGAGCAGTTCTTC. Amino acids: CSAPGGASGIYNEQFF.

This clonotype has ten or more counts. The CDR3 coding sequence is TGCAGTGCTAGAGATCGAAGAACAAGGGGATCTAGTTACGAGCAGTACTTC. It codes for CSARDRRTRGSSYEQYF. V and J are TRBV20-1 and TRBJ2-7; the D gene is possibly TRBD1 (5 bases). The V gene lost 0 bases and the J gene lost 4 bases, with 22 bases spanning the gap. Germline CDR1 and CDR2: DFQATT and SNEGSKA (reference sequence). The CDR3 length is 17 residues.

This clonotype came up a few times. The chain recombines TRBV20-1 with TRBJ1-3; D is uncertain. This CDR3 spans 13 amino acids. Germline V lookup: CDR1 DFQATT, CDR2 SNEGSKA (reference sequence). Trimming removed 4 bases at V and 0 bases at J, with 7 bases between. The chain's CDR3 is CSAIQGSGNTIYF. CDR3 DNA: TGCAGTGCTATTCAAGGCTCTGGAAACACCATATATTTT.